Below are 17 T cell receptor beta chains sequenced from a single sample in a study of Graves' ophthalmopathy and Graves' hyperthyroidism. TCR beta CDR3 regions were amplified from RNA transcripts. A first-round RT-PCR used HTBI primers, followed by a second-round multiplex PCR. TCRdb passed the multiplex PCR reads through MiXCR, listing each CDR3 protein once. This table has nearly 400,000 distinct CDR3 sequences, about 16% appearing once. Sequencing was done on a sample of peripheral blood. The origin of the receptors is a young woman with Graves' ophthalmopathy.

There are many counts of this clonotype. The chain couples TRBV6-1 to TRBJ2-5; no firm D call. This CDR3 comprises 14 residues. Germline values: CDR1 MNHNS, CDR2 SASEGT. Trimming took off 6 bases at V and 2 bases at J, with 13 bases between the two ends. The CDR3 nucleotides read TGTGCCAGCAGGTTCGTGGTGGGGCAAGAGACCCAGTACTTC. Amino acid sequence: CASRFVVGQETQYF.

CDR3: CSARDQAGLEQYF. CDR3 nucleotides: TGCAGTGCTAGAGATCAGGCCGGGTTAGAGCAGTACTTC. This sequence joins TRBV20-1 and TRBJ2-7; D gene ambiguous. CDR1 and CDR2 from the germline V gene are DFQATT and SNEGSKA (reference sequence). The V gene lost 0 bases and the J gene lost 7 bases, with 13 bases spanning the gap. This CDR3 is 13 amino acids long.

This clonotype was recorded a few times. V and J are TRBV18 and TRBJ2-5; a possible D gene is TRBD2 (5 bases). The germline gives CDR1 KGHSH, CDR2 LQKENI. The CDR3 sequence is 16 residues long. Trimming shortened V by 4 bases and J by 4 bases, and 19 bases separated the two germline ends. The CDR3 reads CASSLTDPFGGETQYF. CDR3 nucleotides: TGTGCCAGCTCACTAACTGACCCCTTCGGAGGAGAGACCCAGTACTTC.

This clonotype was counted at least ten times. Here the CDR3 reads CASSKQGGNQPQHF. The CDR3 DNA reads TGTGCCAGCAGTAAACAGGGTGGCAATCAGCCCCAGCATTTT. The chain is built from TRBV12-3 or TRBV12-4 and TRBJ1-5, with D possibly matching TRBD1 (6 bases). With 5 bases removed from V and 2 bases from J, the gap between germline ends came to 10 bases. The CDR3 extends over 14 amino acids.

CDR3 loop: CASSLVVGVVETQYF. CDR3 DNA sequence: TGTGCCAGCAGCTTAGTCGTGGGAGTGGTAGAGACCCAGTACTTC. The chain links TRBV11-1 to TRBJ2-5; D is possibly TRBD2 (5 bases). This CDR3 has 15 residues. CDR1 and CDR2 (germline): SGHAT, FQDESV (reference sequence). V lost 1 base to trimming and J lost 4 bases, with 13 bases between them.

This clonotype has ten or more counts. The DNA of the CDR3 is TGTGCCAGCTCACCGTTCAAGTTCGAGGACAGGATTATCTCCTATAATTCACCCCTCCACTTT. Protein: CASSPFKFEDRIISYNSPLHF. The V and J genes are TRBV18 and TRBJ1-6; 7 nucleotides match TRBD1. The V gene's germline CDR1 is KGHSH and CDR2 LQKENI. Unmatched junction bases numbered 17, after V lost 3 bases and J lost 0 bases. This CDR3 contains 21 residues.

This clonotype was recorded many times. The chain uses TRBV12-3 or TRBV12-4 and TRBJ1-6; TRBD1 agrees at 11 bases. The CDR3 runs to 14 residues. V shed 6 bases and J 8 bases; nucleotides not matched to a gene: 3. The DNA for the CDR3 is TGTGCCAGCAGGGGGGACAGGGGGGATTCACCCCTCCACTTT. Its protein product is CASRGDRGDSPLHF.

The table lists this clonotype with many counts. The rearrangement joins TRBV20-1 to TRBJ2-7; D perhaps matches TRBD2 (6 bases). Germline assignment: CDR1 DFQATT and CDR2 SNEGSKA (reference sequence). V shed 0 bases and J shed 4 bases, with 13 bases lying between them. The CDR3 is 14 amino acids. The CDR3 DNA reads TGCAGTGCTAGAGATCCGGGGGTAGGGTACGAGCAGTACTTC. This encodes CSARDPGVGYEQYF.

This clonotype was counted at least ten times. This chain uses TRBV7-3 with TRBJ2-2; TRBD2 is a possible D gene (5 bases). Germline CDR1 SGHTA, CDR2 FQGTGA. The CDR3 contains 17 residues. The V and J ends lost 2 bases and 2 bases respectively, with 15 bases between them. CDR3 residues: CASSLFQSGRNTGELFF. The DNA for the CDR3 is TGTGCCAGCAGCTTATTCCAAAGCGGACGAAACACCGGGGAGCTGTTTTTT.

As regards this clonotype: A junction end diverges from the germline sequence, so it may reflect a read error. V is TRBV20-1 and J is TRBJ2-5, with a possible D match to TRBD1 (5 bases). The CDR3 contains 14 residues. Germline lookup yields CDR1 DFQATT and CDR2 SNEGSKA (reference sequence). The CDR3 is CSAGEAGPGETQYF. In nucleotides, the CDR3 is TGCAGTGCTGGAGAAGCAGGGCCAGGGGAGACCCAGTACTTC.

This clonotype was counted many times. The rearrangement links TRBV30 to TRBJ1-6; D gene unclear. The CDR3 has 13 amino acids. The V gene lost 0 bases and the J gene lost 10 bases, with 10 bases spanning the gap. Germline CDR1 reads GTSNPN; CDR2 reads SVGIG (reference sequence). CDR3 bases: TGTGCCTGGAGTGTACGTGGGGAGTCACCCCTCCACTTT. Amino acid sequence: CAWSVRGESPLHF.

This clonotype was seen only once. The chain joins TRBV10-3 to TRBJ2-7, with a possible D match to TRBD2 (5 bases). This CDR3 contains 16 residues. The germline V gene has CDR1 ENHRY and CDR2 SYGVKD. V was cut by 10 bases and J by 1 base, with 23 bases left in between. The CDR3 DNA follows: TGTGCCACCACCGAGGGCCCTTATAACCCTTCCTACGAGCAGTACTTC. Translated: CATTEGPYNPSYEQYF.

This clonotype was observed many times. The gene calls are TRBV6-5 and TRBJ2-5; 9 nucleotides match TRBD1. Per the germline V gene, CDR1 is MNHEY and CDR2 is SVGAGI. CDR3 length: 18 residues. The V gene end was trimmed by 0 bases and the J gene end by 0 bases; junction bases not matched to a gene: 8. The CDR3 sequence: CASSYSAGQGGHQETQYF. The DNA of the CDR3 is TGTGCCAGCAGTTACTCGGCGGGACAGGGCGGTCACCAAGAGACCCAGTACTTC.

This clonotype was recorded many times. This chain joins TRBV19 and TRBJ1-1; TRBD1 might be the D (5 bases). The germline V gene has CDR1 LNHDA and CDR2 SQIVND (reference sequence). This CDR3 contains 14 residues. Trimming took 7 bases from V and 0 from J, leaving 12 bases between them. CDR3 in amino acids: CASTDRGVNTEAFF. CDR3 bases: TGTGCCAGTACCGACCGGGGGGTGAACACTGAAGCTTTCTTT.

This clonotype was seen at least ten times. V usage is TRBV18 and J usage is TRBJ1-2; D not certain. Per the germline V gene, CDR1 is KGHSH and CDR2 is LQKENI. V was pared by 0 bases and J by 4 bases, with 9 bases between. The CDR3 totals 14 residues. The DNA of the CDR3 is TGTGCCAGCTCACCACCGGTACGGACCTATGGCTACACCTTC. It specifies CASSPPVRTYGYTF.

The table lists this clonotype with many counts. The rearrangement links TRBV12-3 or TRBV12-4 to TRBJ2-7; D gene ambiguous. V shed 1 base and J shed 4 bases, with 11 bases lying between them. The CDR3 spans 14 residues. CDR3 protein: CASSLGWSLYEQYF. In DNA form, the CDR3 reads TGTGCCAGCAGTTTAGGGTGGTCGCTGTACGAGCAGTACTTC.

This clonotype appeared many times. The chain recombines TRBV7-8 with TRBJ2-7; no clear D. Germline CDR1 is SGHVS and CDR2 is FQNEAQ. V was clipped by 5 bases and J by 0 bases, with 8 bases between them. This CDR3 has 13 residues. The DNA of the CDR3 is TGTGCCAGCAGCACGACCAGCTCCTACGAGCAGTACTTC. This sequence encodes CASSTTSSYEQYF.